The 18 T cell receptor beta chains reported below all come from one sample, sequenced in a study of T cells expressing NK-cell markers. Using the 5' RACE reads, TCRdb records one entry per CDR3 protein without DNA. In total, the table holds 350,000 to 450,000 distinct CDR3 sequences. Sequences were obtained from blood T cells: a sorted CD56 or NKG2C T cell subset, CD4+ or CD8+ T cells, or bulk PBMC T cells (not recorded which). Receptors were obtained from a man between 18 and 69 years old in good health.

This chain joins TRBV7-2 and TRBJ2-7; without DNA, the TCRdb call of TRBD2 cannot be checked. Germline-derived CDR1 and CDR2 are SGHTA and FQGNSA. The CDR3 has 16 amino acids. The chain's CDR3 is CASSPGGSRGSYEQYF.

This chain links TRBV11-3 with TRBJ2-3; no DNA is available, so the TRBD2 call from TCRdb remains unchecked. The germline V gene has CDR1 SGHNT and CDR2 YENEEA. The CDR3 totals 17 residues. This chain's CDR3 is CASSLGPAGPSTDTQYF.

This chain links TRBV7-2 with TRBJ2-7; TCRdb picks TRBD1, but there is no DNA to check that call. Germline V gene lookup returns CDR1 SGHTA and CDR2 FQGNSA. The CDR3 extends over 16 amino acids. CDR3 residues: CASRYQSGTGTYEQYF. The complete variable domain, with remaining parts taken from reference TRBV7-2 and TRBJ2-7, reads GAGVSQSPSNKVTEKGKDVELRCDPISGHTALYWYRQSLGQGLEFLIYFQGNSAPDKSGLPSDRFSAERTGGSVSTLTIQRTQQEDSAVYLCASRYQSGTGTYEQYFGPGTRLTVT.

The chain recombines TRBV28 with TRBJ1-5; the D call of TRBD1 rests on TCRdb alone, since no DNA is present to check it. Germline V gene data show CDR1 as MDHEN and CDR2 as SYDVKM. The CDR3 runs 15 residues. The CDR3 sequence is CASANQGTGNQPQHF.

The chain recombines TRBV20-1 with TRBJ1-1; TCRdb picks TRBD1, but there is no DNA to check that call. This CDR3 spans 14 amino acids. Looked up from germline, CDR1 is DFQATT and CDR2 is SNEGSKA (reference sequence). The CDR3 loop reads CSARTGGGGTEAFF.

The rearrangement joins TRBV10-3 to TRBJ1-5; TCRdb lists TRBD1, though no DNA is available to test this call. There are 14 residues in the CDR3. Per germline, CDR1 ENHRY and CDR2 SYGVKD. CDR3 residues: CATRGYNSNQPQHF.

The CDR3 here is CASSLGQGRQYF. The chain has TRBV7-2 and TRBJ2-3; TCRdb picks TRBD2, but there is no DNA to check that call. Per the germline V gene, CDR1 is SGHTA and CDR2 is FQGNSA. This CDR3 comprises 12 residues.

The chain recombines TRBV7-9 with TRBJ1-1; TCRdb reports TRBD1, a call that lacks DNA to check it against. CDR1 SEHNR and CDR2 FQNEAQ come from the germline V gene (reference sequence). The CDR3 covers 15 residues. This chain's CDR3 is CASSQGQGWDTEAFF.

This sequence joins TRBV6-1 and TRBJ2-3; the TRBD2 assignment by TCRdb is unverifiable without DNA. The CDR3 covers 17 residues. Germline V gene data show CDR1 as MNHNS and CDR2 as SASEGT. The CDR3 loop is CASSPGTSGQSTDTQYF.

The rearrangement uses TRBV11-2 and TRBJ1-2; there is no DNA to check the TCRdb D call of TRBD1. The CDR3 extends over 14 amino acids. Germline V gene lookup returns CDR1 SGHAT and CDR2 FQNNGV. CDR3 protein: CASSSYGADYGYTF.

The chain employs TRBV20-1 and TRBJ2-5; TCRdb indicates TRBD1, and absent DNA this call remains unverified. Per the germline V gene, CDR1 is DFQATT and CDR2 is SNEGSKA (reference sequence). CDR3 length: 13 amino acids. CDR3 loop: CSAWGDSQETQYF.

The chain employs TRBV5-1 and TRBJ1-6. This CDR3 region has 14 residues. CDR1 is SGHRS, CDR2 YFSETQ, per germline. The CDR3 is CASGEGLYNSPLHF.

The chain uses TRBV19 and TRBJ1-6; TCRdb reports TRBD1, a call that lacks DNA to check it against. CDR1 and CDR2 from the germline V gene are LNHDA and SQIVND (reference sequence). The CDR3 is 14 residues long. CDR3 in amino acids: CASKTGPNNSPLHF.

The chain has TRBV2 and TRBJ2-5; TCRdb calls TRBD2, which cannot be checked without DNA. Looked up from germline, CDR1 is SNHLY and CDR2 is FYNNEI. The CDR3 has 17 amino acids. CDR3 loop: CASSDLELAGNQETQYF.

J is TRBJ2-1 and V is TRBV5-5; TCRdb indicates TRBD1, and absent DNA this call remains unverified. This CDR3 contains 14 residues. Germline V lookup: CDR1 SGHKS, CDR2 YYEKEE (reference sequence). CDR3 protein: CASTLRGGSNEQFF. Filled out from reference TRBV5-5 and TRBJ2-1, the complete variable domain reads DAGVTQSPTHLIKTRGQQVTLRCSPISGHKSVSWYQQVLGQGPQFIFQYYEKEERGRGNFPDRFSARQFPNYSSELNVNALLLGDSALYLCASTLRGGSNEQFFGPGTRLTVL.

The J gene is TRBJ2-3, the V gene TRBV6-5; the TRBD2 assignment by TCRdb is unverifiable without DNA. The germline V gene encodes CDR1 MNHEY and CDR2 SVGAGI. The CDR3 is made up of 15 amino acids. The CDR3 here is CASSRDWAVTDTQYF.

CDR3 sequence: CASSQSGGGATDTQYF. The rearrangement links TRBV4-2 to TRBJ2-3; the TRBD2 assignment by TCRdb is unverifiable without DNA. Germline CDR1 LGHNA, CDR2 YNFKEQ. This CDR3 comprises 16 residues.

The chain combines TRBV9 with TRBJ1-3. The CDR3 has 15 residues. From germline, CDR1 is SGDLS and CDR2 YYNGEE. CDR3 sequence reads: CASSVRGTSGNTIYF.